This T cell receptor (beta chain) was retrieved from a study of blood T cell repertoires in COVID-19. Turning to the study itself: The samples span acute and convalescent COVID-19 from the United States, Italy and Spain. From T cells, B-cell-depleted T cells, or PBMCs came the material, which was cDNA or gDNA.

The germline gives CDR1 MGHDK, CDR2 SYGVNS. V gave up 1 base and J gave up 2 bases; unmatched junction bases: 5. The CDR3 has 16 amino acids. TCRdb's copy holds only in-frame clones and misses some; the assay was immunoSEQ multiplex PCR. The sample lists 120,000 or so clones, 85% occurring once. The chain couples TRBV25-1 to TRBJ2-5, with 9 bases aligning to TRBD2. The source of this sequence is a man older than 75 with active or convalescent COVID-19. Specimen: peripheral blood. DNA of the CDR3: TGTGCCAGCAGTGAATGGGTAGCGGGGGTACAAGAGACCCAGTACTTC. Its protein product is CASSEWVAGVQETQYF.